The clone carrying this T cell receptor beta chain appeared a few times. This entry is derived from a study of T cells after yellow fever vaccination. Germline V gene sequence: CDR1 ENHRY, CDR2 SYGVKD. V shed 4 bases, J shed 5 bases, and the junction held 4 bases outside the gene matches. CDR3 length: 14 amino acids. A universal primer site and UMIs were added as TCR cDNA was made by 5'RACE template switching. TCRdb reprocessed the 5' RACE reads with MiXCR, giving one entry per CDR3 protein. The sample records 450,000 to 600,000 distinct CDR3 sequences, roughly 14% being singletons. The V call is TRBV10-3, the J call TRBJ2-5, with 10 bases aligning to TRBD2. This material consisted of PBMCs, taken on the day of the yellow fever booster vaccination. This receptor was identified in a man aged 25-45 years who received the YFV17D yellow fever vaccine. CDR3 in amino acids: CAISVLAGVETQYF. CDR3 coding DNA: TGTGCCATCAGTGTTCTAGCGGGAGTGGAGACCCAGTACTTC.